The 26 T cell receptor beta chains given below trace back to one sample, sequenced in a study of blood T cell repertoires in COVID-19. Profiling relied on immunoSEQ multiplex PCR, and the TCRdb table lists in-frame clones only, not all of them. The sample shows more than 100,000 clones, 84% of them seen only once. The specimen was PBMCs or T cells enriched from blood (not recorded which). These receptors all come from a woman in her 30s who had recovered from COVID-19.

The CDR3 sequence is CASSERRRGGYNSPLHF. The DNA for the CDR3 is TGTGCCAGCAGTGAACGCAGGCGGGGGGGATATAATTCACCCCTCCACTTT. The chain couples TRBV6-1 to TRBJ1-6; D might be TRBD1 (5 bases). Trimming removed 2 bases from V and 4 bases from J, with 15 bases in between. Germline CDR1 is MNHNS and CDR2 is SASEGT. The CDR3 is 17 residues long.

The J gene is TRBJ1-1, the V gene TRBV10-3; perhaps TRBD1 as D (5 bases). The length of the CDR3 is 14 residues. With 7 bases removed from V and 3 bases from J, the gap between germline ends came to 15 bases. CDR1 is ENHRY, CDR2 SYGVKD, per germline. CDR3: CAITQNGGDTEAFF. CDR3 sequence (DNA): TGTGCCATCACCCAGAACGGGGGGGACACTGAAGCTTTCTTT.

The rearrangement uses TRBV6-5 and TRBJ1-3; the D gene is possibly TRBD1 (5 bases). The germline CDR1 and CDR2 sequences are MNHEY and SVGAGI. V was pared by 6 bases and J by 5 bases, with 14 bases between. The length of the CDR3 is 14 residues. The CDR3 protein is CASSTGSPRNTIYF. The DNA of the CDR3 is TGTGCCAGCAGCACAGGATCCCCCCGAAACACCATATATTTT.

The chain recombines TRBV7-8 with TRBJ2-1; TRBD2 matches 8 bases. Germline values: CDR1 SGHVS, CDR2 FQNEAQ. The CDR3 loop spans 16 amino acids. The V and J ends lost 0 bases and 4 bases, in that order; junction bases with no gene match: 5. The CDR3 sequence: CASSLAGTRDYNEQFF. The DNA for the CDR3 is TGTGCCAGCAGCTTAGCCGGGACTAGGGATTACAATGAGCAGTTCTTC.

V usage is TRBV7-3 and J usage is TRBJ2-5, with 10 bases matching TRBD2. The V gene end was trimmed by 1 base and the J gene end by 2 bases; junction bases not matched to a gene: 7. The length of the CDR3 is 17 residues. Germline V CDR1 and CDR2: SGHTA, FQGTGA. The CDR3 reads CASSLIPGTSEQETQYF. CDR3 sequence (DNA): TGTGCCAGCAGCTTAATCCCCGGGACTAGCGAGCAAGAGACCCAGTACTTC. Looking up the rest from reference TRBV7-3 and TRBJ2-5 gives the full variable domain: GAGVSQTPSNKVTEKGKYVELRCDPISGHTALYWYRQSLGQGPEFLIYFQGTGAADDSGLPNDRFFAVRPEGSVSTLKIQRTERGDSAVYLCASSLIPGTSEQETQYFGPGTRLLVL.

The V call is TRBV9, the J call TRBJ2-2; TRBD2 matches at 9 bases. V shed 0 bases, J shed 2 bases, and the junction held 2 bases outside the gene matches. The CDR3 is 16 residues long. The V gene's germline CDR1 is SGDLS and CDR2 YYNGEE. The CDR3 nucleotides read TGTGCCAGCAGCGTAGGGCTAGCGGGAAACACCGGGGAGCTGTTTTTT. This codes for CASSVGLAGNTGELFF. The full variable domain, in which reference TRBV9 and TRBJ2-2 provide the parts outside the CDR3, is DSGVTQTPKHLITATGQRVTLRCSPRSGDLSVYWYQQSLDQGLQFLIQYYNGEERAKGNILERFSAQQFPDLHSELNLSSLELGDSALYFCASSVGLAGNTGELFFGEGSRLTVL.

This clone was seen just once. This sequence joins TRBV11-1 and TRBJ2-7, with D possibly TRBD1 on 5 matching bases. Per germline, CDR1 SGHAT and CDR2 FQDESV (reference sequence). The CDR3 covers 16 residues. Trimming took off 2 bases at V and 2 bases at J, with 16 bases between the two ends. The CDR3 region has the DNA TGTGCCAGCAGCTTATGGGTCCAGGGATCCACCTACGAGCAGTACTTC. Translation: CASSLWVQGSTYEQYF.

The chain is built from TRBV6-6 and TRBJ1-1, with unresolved D. Germline CDR1 and CDR2: MNHNY and SVGAGI (reference sequence). V dropped 3 bases and J dropped 0 bases, with 5 bases sitting between them. CDR3 length: 13 amino acids. CDR3 DNA: TGTGCCAGCAGTTATAGTGTGAACACTGAAGCTTTCTTT. Amino acids: CASSYSVNTEAFF.

The J gene is TRBJ2-5, the V gene TRBV6-1, with D possibly TRBD2 on 6 matching bases. This CDR3 contains 14 residues. Germline loops: CDR1 MNHNS, CDR2 SASEGT. The V and J ends lost 2 bases and 2 bases respectively, with 9 bases between them. CDR3 sequence reads: CASSENAGQETQYF. Here the CDR3 DNA reads TGTGCCAGCAGTGAAAATGCGGGGCAAGAGACCCAGTACTTC.

The chain recombines TRBV3-1 (or the pseudogene TRBV3-2) with TRBJ2-5, with TRBD2 matching over 12 bases. CDR1 LGHDT and CDR2 YNNKEL come from the germline V gene (reference sequence). After removal of 4 bases from V and 1 base from J, the junction contained 4 bases not matched to a gene. The CDR3 extends over 16 amino acids. The CDR3 spells CASSPGLAGLQETQYF. CDR3 nucleotides: TGTGCCAGCAGCCCCGGACTAGCGGGACTCCAAGAGACCCAGTACTTC.

The V call is TRBV21-1, the J call TRBJ1-1; TRBD1 was called by the table and not checked on the DNA. TRBV21-1 is an annotated pseudogene. This CDR3 contains 16 residues. In DNA form, the CDR3 reads TGTGCCAGCAGCAGTAGGACAGGGGCGTCCGACACTGAAGCTTTCTTT. The encoded protein is CASSSRTGASDTEAFF.

The genes are TRBV27 and TRBJ2-6, with D possibly matching TRBD2 (6 bases). V lost 4 bases to trimming and J lost 0 bases, with 10 bases between them. This CDR3 is built from 16 residues. Germline CDR1 MNHEY, CDR2 SMNVEV (reference sequence). CDR3 DNA: TGTGCCAGCAGTTCATATAGCGGCTCTGGGGCCAACGTCCTGACTTTC. Its protein product is CASSSYSGSGANVLTF.

J is TRBJ1-2 and V is TRBV2; 8 bases map to TRBD1. The CDR3 has 12 amino acids. Germline V lookup: CDR1 SNHLY, CDR2 FYNNEI. V shed 8 bases, J shed 4 bases, and the junction held 3 bases outside the gene matches. This CDR3 is CASGGTGYGYTF. CDR3 in DNA: TGTGCCAGCGGAGGGACAGGCTATGGCTACACCTTC.

This chain joins TRBV27 and TRBJ2-2, with D possibly matching TRBD2 (7 bases). Germline CDR1 MNHEY, CDR2 SMNVEV (reference sequence). The CDR3 loop spans 19 amino acids. With 2 bases removed from V and 1 base from J, the gap between germline ends came to 20 bases. CDR3: CASSLKGVRLARNTGELFF. As DNA, the CDR3 is TGTGCCAGCAGTTTAAAGGGGGTCAGACTAGCCCGGAACACCGGGGAGCTGTTTTTT.

Concerning this clone: One junction end disagrees with the germline gene, perhaps due to a read error. Other DNA sequences of this sample code for an identical CDR3. The chain is built from TRBV4-3 and TRBJ2-2; 8 bases align to TRBD1. This CDR3 comprises 17 residues. Germline CDR1 and CDR2: LGHNA and YSLEER. The CDR3 loop is CASSQEQGDANTGELFF. In DNA, the CDR3 is TGCGCTAGCAGCCAAGAACAGGGGGATGCGAACACCGGGGAGCTGTTTTTT.

This chain uses TRBV28 with TRBJ1-3, with D hard to call. Per germline, CDR1 MDHEN and CDR2 SYDVKM. This CDR3 contains 15 residues. Trimming pared 5 bases from V and 0 bases from J, leaving 11 bases between. Here the CDR3 DNA reads TGTGCCAGCAGTCCGGGTTGGCTCTCTGGAAACACCATATATTTT. Its protein product is CASSPGWLSGNTIYF.

The chain is built from TRBV5-5 and TRBJ2-3, with TRBD2 matching 12 bases. Germline V gene sequence: CDR1 SGHKS, CDR2 YYEKEE (reference sequence). V was clipped by 4 bases and J by 3 bases; unmatched bases: 6. The CDR3 has 16 amino acids. In nucleotides, the CDR3 is TGTGCCAGCAGCCCACTGACTAGCGGGAGAACAGATACGCAGTATTTT. Translating it yields CASSPLTSGRTDTQYF.

The chain joins TRBV5-1 to TRBJ1-6, with TRBD1 as a possible D gene (6 bases). This CDR3 region has 14 residues. V lost 4 bases and J 8 bases, leaving 13 bases between the germline ends. CDR1 and CDR2 from the germline V gene are SGHRS and YFSETQ. This CDR3 reads CASSAGQGYSPLHF. The CDR3 region has the DNA TGCGCCAGCAGCGCTGGCCAGGGGTATTCACCCCTCCACTTT.

Concerning this clone itself: An end of the junction differs from the germline gene, which may be a read error. The chain uses TRBV30 and TRBJ1-1; TRBD1 matches 8 bases. The V gene's germline CDR1 is GTSNPN and CDR2 SVGIG (reference sequence). The CDR3 runs to 14 residues. CDR3 bases: TGTGCCTGGACCCCGGACAGGGTGAAGACTGAAGCTTTCTTT. Its translation: CAWTPDRVKTEAFF.

This clone was recorded once. The V and J genes are TRBV5-1 and TRBJ1-4, with D perhaps TRBD1 (5 bases). V was pared by 4 bases and J by 0 bases, with 19 bases between. This CDR3 region has 18 residues. The germline gives CDR1 SGHRS, CDR2 YFSETQ. Here the CDR3 reads CASSQRPPRGSTNEKLFF. The CDR3 nucleotides read TGCGCCAGCAGCCAGCGCCCCCCGCGGGGGTCAACTAATGAAAAACTGTTTTTT.

This clone was picked up many times. The rearrangement links TRBV4-3 to TRBJ2-7; 7 nucleotides align to TRBD1. This CDR3 is 16 amino acids long. Trimming removed 0 bases from V and 2 bases from J; junction bases left unmatched: 7. In germline, CDR1 is LGHNA, CDR2 YSLEER. In DNA, the CDR3 is TGCGCCAGCAGCCAAGAGCCGCCGGGACAGACCTACGAGCAGTACTTC. It encodes CASSQEPPGQTYEQYF.

V usage is TRBV5-1 and J usage is TRBJ1-4, with 10 bases lining up with TRBD1. This CDR3 is 15 amino acids long. Germline V gene lookup returns CDR1 SGHRS and CDR2 YFSETQ. Trimming at V came to 3 bases and at J to 4 bases, leaving 3 bases not matched to a gene. CDR3 DNA sequence: TGCGCCAGCAGCTCCGACAGGGGGCTTAATGAAAAACTGTTTTTT. Translating it yields CASSSDRGLNEKLFF.

The chain uses TRBV27 and TRBJ1-4; perhaps TRBD1 as D (6 bases). The V end lost 5 bases, the J end lost 2 bases, and 12 bases lay between the germline ends. The V gene's germline CDR1 is MNHEY and CDR2 SMNVEV (reference sequence). The CDR3 totals 15 residues. The CDR3 sequence: CASSLHRATNEKLFF. The CDR3 DNA sequence: TGTGCCAGCAGTCTCCACAGGGCTACTAATGAAAAACTGTTTTTT.

The CDR3: CASSYSGRANYGYTF. The CDR3 DNA follows: TGTGCCAGCAGTTACTCGGGCAGAGCTAACTATGGCTACACCTTC. V is TRBV6-2 or TRBV6-3 and J is TRBJ1-2; no reliable D call. Germline CDR1 and CDR2: MNHEY and SVGEGT. V lost 0 bases and J lost 0, with 8 bases in between. The CDR3 spans 15 residues.

The chain couples TRBV6-5 to TRBJ1-1; D remains unclear. The CDR3 runs to 12 residues. Looked up from germline, CDR1 is MNHEY and CDR2 is SVGAGI. V dropped 8 bases and J dropped 6 bases, with 13 bases sitting between them. This chain's CDR3 is CASHTGEAEAFF. CDR3 nucleotides: TGTGCCAGCCATACCGGGGAGGCTGAAGCTTTCTTT.

With respect to this clone: Other DNA sequences in the same sample also yield this CDR3. V and J are TRBV18 and TRBJ1-6; 7 bases align to TRBD1. This CDR3 contains 14 residues. Unmatched junction bases numbered 2, after V lost 4 bases and J lost 5 bases. Germline CDR1 and CDR2: KGHSH and LQKENI. CDR3 in amino acids: CASSRDRDNSPLHF. The CDR3 DNA follows: TGTGCCAGCTCACGCGACAGGGATAATTCACCCCTCCACTTT.